This TCR beta chain originates from a study of blood T cell repertoires in COVID-19. Study in general: Sites in the United States, Italy and Spain provided acute and convalescent COVID-19 samples. From T cells, B-cell-depleted T cells, or PBMCs came the material, which was cDNA or gDNA.

Per the study methods: Estimation of nucleated cell counts relied on the amplification of reference gene primers. Using immunoSEQ multiplex PCR, the repertoire was profiled, and TCRdb retains in-frame clones only, with some absent. Clone size and V and J calls were adopted from that table, with D and trimming inferred from the DNA. In the table there are more than 85,000 clones, around 76% of which are singletons. Deletions cut 4 bases from V and 5 bases from J, with 14 bases between. There are 14 residues in the CDR3. Germline values: CDR1 SGDLS, CDR2 YYNGEE. The receptor's source is a woman in her 70s with acute or convalescent COVID-19. The sequenced sample was peripheral blood. The chain recombines TRBV9 with TRBJ2-3; D possibly corresponds to TRBD2 (5 bases). The CDR3 loop is CASSFRTAVDTQYF. DNA for the CDR3: TGTGCCAGCAGCTTCCGGACTGCGGTAGATACGCAGTATTTT.